These 10 T cell receptor beta chains came from one sample sequenced in a study of shared clonotypes between healthy human individuals. Some clones are missing from TCRdb's copy, which holds only in-frame ones; the method was immunoSEQ multiplex PCR. This sample has about 1 million clones, with about 77% found just once. The specimen was memory CD4+ T cells sorted from blood. Regarding subset: CD45RA-negative fraction. The receptors were gathered from a man between 18 and 35 years old in good health.

This chain uses TRBV9 with TRBJ2-3, with 9 nucleotides matching TRBD1. The CDR3 is 14 amino acids. Trimming took 2 bases from V and 6 from J; bases not matched to a gene: 4. Per germline, CDR1 SGDLS and CDR2 YYNGEE. The CDR3 DNA is TGTGCCAGCAGCGTGGGGACAGGGAGGGATACGCAGTATTTT. Translating gives CASSVGTGRDTQYF.

A remark on this clone: Since a much larger clone is just one base distant, this may be a read error. The chain couples TRBV28 to TRBJ1-2, with a possible D match to TRBD1 (5 bases). Trimming stripped 7 bases from V and 4 bases from J, with 13 bases between. CDR1 and CDR2 (germline): MDHEN, SYDVKM. The CDR3 has 13 amino acids. CDR3 protein: CASTLTRGYGYTF. The CDR3, as DNA: TGTGCCAGCACCCTCACAAGGGGCTATGGCTACACCTTC.

The chain recombines TRBV13 with TRBJ1-6; D remains unclear. Germline values: CDR1 PRHDT, CDR2 FYEKMQ (reference sequence). Trimming pared 3 bases from V and 7 bases from J, leaving 7 bases between. The CDR3 runs 13 residues. The CDR3: CASSLAQNSPLHF. Written as DNA, the CDR3 is TGTGCCAGCAGCTTGGCACAGAATTCACCCCTCCACTTT.

This chain links TRBV7-2 with TRBJ1-6, with D tentatively TRBD1 (6 bases). Germline assignment: CDR1 SGHTA and CDR2 FQGNSA. V was shortened by 1 base and J by 8 bases, with 18 bases between the two germline ends. There are 17 residues in the CDR3. The CDR3, as DNA: TGTGCCAGCAGCTTAGATGGGGGCCATCGGGATGATTCACCCCTCCACTTT. Translating it yields CASSLDGGHRDDSPLHF.

The chain joins TRBV11-2 to TRBJ2-3, with 8 bases fitting TRBD2. This CDR3 is 14 amino acids long. The junction had 7 bases not matched to a gene; V was cut back by 9 bases and J by 2 bases. Per germline, CDR1 SGHAT and CDR2 FQNNGV. CDR3 residues: CASGAGDPTDTQYF. In DNA form, the CDR3 reads TGTGCCAGTGGAGCGGGAGACCCCACAGATACGCAGTATTTT.

With regard to this clone: Distinct nucleotide sequences in the sample also encode this CDR3. J is TRBJ2-3 and V is TRBV28; D remains ambiguous. Deletions cut 8 bases from V and 1 base from J, with 10 bases between. The CDR3 runs 13 residues. CDR1 and CDR2 (germline): MDHEN, SYDVKM. CDR3 in amino acids: CASSPGGTDTQYF. CDR3 nucleotide sequence: TGTGCCAGCTCTCCTGGAGGCACAGATACGCAGTATTTT.

The chain links TRBV18 to TRBJ2-5; no clear D. V shed 3 bases and J shed 4 bases, with 6 bases lying between them. Germline CDR1 and CDR2: KGHSH and LQKENI. The CDR3 has 12 residues. CDR3 sequence: CASSPSPETQYF. CDR3 nucleotides: TGTGCCAGCTCACCTTCCCCAGAGACCCAGTACTTC.

The rearrangement joins TRBV5-1 to TRBJ1-3, with D uncertain. Trimming took off 2 bases at V and 0 bases at J, with 9 bases between the two ends. The CDR3 extends over 15 amino acids. Per the germline V gene, CDR1 is SGHRS and CDR2 is YFSETQ. CDR3 nucleotides: TGCGCCAGCAGCTTCGACCCGAGCTCTGGAAACACCATATATTTT. Translated, it gives CASSFDPSSGNTIYF.

This chain uses TRBV30 with TRBJ2-3; TRBD2 matches at 12 bases. Germline CDR1 is GTSNPN and CDR2 is SVGIG (reference sequence). This CDR3 contains 15 residues. J was trimmed by 3 bases and V by 1 base; bases with no gene match: 2. The CDR3 nucleotides read TGTGCCTGGAGTGGTCTAGCGGGAGGGACAGATACGCAGTATTTT. It is translated as CAWSGLAGGTDTQYF.

The chain uses TRBV6-5 and TRBJ2-3; unclear D gene. Per the germline V gene, CDR1 is MNHEY and CDR2 is SVGAGI. Trimming removed 6 bases at V and 0 bases at J, with 4 bases between. This CDR3 comprises 12 residues. The CDR3 DNA sequence: TGTGCCAGCAGAAAGAGCACAGATACGCAGTATTTT. Protein product: CASRKSTDTQYF.